This T cell receptor beta chain was sequenced for a study of technical replicates of blood from a few donors. Sequencing was performed with immunoSEQ multiplex PCR; in TCRdb, only in-frame clones are kept and a portion is missing. The sample has 50,000 to 60,000 clones, about 95% seen once. Germline loops: CDR1 SGHNT, CDR2 YYREEE (reference sequence). This CDR3 is built from 15 residues. Trimming shortened V by 0 bases and J by 1 base, and 9 bases separated the two germline ends. This TCR was sampled from a human donor in good health. Some clones in this sample may be carry-over from other donors' samples. The chain employs TRBV5-4 and TRBJ2-3, with D maybe TRBD2 (6 bases). The specimen sequenced was PBMCs. The CDR3 coding sequence is TGTGCCAGCAGCTTGGCGGGCGGGGGCACAGATACGCAGTATTTT. As protein: CASSLAGGGTDTQYF. The full variable domain, in which reference TRBV5-4 and TRBJ2-3 provide the parts outside the CDR3, is ETGVTQSPTHLIKTRGQQVTLRCSSQSGHNTVSWYQQALGQGPQFIFQYYREEENGRGNFPPRFSGLQFPNYSSELNVNALELDDSALYLCASSLAGGGTDTQYFGPGTRLTVL.